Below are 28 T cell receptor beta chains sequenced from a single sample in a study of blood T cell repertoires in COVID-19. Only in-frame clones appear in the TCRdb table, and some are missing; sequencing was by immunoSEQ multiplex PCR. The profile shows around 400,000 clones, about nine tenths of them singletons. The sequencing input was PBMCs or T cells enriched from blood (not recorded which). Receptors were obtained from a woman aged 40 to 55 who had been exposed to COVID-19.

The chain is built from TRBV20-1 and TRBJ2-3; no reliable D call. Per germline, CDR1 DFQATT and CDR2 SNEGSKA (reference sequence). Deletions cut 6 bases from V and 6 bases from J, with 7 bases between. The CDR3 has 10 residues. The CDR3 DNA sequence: TGCAGTGCGATCCGGGATACGCAGTATTTT. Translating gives CSAIRDTQYF.

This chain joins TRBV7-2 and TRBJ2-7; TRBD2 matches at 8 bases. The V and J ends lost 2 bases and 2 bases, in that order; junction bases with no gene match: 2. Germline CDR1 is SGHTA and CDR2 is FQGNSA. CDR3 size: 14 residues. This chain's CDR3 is CASSLSGGPYEQYF. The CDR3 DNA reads TGTGCCAGCAGCTTATCGGGAGGGCCCTACGAGCAGTACTTC. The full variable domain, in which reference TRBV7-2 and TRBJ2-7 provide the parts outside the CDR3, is GAGVSQSPSNKVTEKGKDVELRCDPISGHTALYWYRQSLGQGLEFLIYFQGNSAPDKSGLPSDRFSAERTGGSVSTLTIQRTQQEDSAVYLCASSLSGGPYEQYFGPGTRLTVT.

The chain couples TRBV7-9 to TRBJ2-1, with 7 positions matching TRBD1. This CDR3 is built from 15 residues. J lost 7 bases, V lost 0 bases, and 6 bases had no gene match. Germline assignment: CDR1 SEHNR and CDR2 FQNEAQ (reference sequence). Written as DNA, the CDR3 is TGTGCCAGCAGCTTAGCGGGGACACAGGGGAATGAGCAGTTCTTC. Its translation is CASSLAGTQGNEQFF.

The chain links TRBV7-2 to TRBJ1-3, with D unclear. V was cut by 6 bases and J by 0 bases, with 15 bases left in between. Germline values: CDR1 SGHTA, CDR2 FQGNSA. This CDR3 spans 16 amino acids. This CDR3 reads CASSLGSGSSGNTIYF. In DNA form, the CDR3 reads TGTGCCAGCAGTCTAGGGTCGGGAAGCTCTGGAAACACCATATATTTT.

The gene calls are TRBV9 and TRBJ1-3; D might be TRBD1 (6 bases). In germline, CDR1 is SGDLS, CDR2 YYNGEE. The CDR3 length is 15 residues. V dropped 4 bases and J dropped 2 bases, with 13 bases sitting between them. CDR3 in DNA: TGTGCCAGCAGCCCAGAGGGGGTGGCTGGAAACACCATATATTTT. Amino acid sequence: CASSPEGVAGNTIYF.

Written as DNA, the CDR3 is TGTGCCAGTAGTATTCTCGGGACTAGCGTCACGTACTTC. Translation: CASSILGTSVTYF. J is TRBJ2-7 and V is TRBV19; 10 bases are a match to TRBD2. Germline CDR1 is LNHDA and CDR2 is SQIVND (reference sequence). V shed 3 bases, J shed 12 bases, and the junction held 8 bases outside the gene matches. The CDR3 sequence is 13 residues long.

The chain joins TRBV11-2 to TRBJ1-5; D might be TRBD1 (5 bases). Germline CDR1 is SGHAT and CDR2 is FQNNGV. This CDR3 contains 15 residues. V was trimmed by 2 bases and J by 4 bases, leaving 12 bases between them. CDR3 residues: CASSLSAGGNQPQHF. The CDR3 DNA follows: TGTGCCAGCAGCTTAAGTGCGGGGGGAAATCAGCCCCAGCATTTT.

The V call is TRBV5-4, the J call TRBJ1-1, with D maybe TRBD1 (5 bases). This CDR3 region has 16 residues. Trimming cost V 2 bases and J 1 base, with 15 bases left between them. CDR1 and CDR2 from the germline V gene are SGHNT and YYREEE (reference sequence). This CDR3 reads CASSFYRPGGNTEAFF. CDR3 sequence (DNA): TGTGCCAGCAGCTTTTACCGGCCGGGGGGGAACACTGAAGCTTTCTTT.

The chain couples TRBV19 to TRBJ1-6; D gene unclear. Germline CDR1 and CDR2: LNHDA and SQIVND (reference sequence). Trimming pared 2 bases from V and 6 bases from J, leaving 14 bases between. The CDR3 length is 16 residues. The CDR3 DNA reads TGTGCCAGTAGTATAATGTGGAACGCGGGTAATTCACCCCTCCACTTT. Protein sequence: CASSIMWNAGNSPLHF.

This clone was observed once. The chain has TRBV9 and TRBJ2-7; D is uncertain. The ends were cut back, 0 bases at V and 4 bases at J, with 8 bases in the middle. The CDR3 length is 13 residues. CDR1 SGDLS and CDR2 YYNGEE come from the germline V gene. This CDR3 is CASSVADSYEQYF. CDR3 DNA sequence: TGTGCCAGCAGCGTAGCAGACTCTTACGAGCAGTACTTC.

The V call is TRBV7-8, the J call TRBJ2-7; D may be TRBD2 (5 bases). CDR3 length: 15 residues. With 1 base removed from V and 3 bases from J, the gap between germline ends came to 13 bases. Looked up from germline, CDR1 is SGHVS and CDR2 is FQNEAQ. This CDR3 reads CASSLDSGSLYEQYF. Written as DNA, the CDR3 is TGTGCCAGCAGCTTAGATTCGGGATCTCTCTACGAGCAGTACTTC.

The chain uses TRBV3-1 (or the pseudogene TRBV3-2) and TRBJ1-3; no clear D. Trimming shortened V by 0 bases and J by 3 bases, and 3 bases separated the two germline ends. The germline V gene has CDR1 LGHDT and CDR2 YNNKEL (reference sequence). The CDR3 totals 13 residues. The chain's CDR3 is CASSQESGNTIYF. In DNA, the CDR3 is TGTGCCAGCAGCCAAGAGAGTGGAAACACCATATATTTT.

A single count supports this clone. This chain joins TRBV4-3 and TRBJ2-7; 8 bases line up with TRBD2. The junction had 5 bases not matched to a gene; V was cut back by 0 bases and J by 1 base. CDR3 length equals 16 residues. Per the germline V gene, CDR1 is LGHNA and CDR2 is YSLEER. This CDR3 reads CASSQDGLAGSYEQYF. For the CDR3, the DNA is TGCGCCAGCAGCCAAGACGGACTAGCTGGTTCCTACGAGCAGTACTTC.

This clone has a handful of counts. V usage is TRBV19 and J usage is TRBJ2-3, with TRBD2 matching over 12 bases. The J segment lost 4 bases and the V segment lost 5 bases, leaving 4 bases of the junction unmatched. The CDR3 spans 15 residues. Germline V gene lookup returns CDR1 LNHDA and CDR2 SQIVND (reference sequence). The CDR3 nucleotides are TGTGCCAGTAGTTCCCTAGCGGGAGGGCCAGATACGCAGTATTTT. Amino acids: CASSSLAGGPDTQYF.

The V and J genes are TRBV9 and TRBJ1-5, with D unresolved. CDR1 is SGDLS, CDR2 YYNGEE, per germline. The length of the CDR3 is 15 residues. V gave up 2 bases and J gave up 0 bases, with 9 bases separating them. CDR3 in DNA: TGTGCCAGCAGCGTCGACGGAGATAGCAATCAGCCCCAGCATTTT. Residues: CASSVDGDSNQPQHF.

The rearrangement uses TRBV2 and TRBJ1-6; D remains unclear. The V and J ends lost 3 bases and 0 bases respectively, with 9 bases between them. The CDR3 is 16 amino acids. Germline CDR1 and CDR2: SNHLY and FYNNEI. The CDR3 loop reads CASSEWTSSYNSPLHF. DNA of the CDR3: TGTGCCAGCAGTGAGTGGACTAGCTCCTATAATTCACCCCTCCACTTT. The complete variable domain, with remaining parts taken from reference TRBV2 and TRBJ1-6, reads EPEVTQTPSHQVTQMGQEVILRCVPISNHLYFYWYRQILGQKVEFLVSFYNNEISEKSEIFDDQFSVERPDGSNFTLKIRSTKLEDSAMYFCASSEWTSSYNSPLHFGNGTRLTVT.

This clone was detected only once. In nucleotides, the CDR3 is TGTGCCAGTAGTGCCCGGGACAGGGGGCGCCGTGATGAGCAGTTCTTC. It yields the protein CASSARDRGRRDEQFF. The rearrangement uses TRBV19 and TRBJ2-1; 12 bases are shared with TRBD1. Per germline, CDR1 LNHDA and CDR2 SQIVND (reference sequence). The CDR3 is 16 amino acids. With V trimmed by 5 bases and J by 8 bases, 10 bases remained unmatched. Filled out from reference TRBV19 and TRBJ2-1, the complete variable domain reads DGGITQSPKYLFRKEGQNVTLSCEQNLNHDAMYWYRQDPGQGLRLIYYSQIVNDFQKGDIAEGYSVSREKKESFPLTVTSAQKNPTAFYLCASSARDRGRRDEQFFGPGTRLTVL.

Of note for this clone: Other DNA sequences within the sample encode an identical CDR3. This chain's CDR3 is CASSPGGYGYTF. The CDR3 DNA is TGTGCCAGCAGCCCCGGGGGATATGGCTACACCTTC. The chain employs TRBV5-6 and TRBJ1-2; possible D gene TRBD1, 5 bases. Germline CDR1 SGHDT, CDR2 YYEEEE. The CDR3 has 12 amino acids. The ends were cut back, 4 bases at V and 5 bases at J, with 9 bases in the middle.

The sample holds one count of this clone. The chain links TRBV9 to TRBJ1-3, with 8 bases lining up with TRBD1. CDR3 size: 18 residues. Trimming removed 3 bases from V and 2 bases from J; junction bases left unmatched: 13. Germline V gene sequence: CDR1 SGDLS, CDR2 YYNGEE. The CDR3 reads CASSAGGRGRRTGNTIYF. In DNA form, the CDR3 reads TGTGCCAGCAGCGCGGGGGGCAGGGGGCGCAGGACTGGAAACACCATATATTTT.

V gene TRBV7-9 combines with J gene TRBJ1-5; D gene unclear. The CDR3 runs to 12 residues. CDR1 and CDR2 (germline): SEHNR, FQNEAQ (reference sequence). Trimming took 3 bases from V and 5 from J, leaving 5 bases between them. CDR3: CASSFPDQPQHF. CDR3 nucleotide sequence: TGTGCCAGCAGCTTCCCGGATCAGCCCCAGCATTTT.

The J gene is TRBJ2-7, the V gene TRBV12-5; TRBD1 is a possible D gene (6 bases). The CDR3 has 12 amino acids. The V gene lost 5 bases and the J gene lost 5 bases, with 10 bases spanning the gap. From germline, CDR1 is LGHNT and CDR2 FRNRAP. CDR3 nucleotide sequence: TGTGCTAGTGGTACAGGGTTTAACGAGCAGTACTTC. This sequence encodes CASGTGFNEQYF.

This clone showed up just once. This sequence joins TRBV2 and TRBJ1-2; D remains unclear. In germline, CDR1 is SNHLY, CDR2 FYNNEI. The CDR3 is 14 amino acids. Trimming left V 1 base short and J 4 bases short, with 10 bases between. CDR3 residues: CASSEVWTTYGYTF. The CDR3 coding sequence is TGTGCCAGCAGTGAAGTGTGGACTACCTATGGCTACACCTTC.

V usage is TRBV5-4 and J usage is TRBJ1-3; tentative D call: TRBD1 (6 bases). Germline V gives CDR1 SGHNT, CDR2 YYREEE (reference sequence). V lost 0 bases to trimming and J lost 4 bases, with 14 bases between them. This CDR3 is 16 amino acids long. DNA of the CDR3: TGTGCCAGCAGCTTGGCGACAGGAGTTCGCGGAAACACCATATATTTT. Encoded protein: CASSLATGVRGNTIYF.

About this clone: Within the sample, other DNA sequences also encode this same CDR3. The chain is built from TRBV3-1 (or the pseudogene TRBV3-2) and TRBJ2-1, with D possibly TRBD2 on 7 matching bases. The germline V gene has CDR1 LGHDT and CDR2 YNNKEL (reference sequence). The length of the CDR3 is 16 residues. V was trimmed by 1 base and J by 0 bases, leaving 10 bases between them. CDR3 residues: CASSQVGGRSYNEQFF. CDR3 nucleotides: TGTGCCAGCAGCCAAGTGGGGGGGCGCTCCTACAATGAGCAGTTCTTC.

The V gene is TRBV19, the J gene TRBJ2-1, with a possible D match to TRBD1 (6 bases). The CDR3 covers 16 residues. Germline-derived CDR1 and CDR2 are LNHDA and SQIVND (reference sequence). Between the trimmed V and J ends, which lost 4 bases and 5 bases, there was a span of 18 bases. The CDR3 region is CASSTWTVLTNNEQFF. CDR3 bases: TGTGCCAGTAGTACGTGGACAGTCCTAACAAACAATGAGCAGTTCTTC.

The CDR3 nucleotides are TGTGCCAGCAGCTTGGGGCCAGCGGGTACTAACTATGGCTACACCTTC. Amino acid sequence: CASSLGPAGTNYGYTF. The chain combines TRBV5-4 with TRBJ1-2; unclear D gene. The germline V gene encodes CDR1 SGHNT and CDR2 YYREEE (reference sequence). The CDR3 is 16 residues long. V lost 0 bases and J 0 bases, leaving 12 bases between the germline ends.

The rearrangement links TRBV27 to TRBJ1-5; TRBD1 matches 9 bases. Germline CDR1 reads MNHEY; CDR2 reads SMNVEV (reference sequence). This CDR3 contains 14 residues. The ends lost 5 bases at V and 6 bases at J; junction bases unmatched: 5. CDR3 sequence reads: CASSRQGESQPQHF. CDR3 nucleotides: TGTGCCAGCAGTAGACAGGGGGAAAGTCAGCCCCAGCATTTT.

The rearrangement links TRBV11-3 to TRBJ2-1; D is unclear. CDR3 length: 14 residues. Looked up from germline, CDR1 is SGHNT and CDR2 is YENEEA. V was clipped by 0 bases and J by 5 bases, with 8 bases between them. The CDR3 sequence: CASSLDLPNNEQFF. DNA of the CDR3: TGTGCCAGCAGCTTAGACCTACCTAACAATGAGCAGTTCTTC.